This T cell receptor beta chain was profiled in a study of graft-versus-host responses after intestinal transplantation. On the study more broadly: As for transplant type, recipients had multivisceral, liver-intestinal, or isolated intestinal grafts. Induction using anti-thymocyte globulin, followed by tacrolimus and steroids for approximately 3 years, was given to all recipients. General observations from the study: Elevated graft-versus-host to host-versus-graft clonal ratios in allografts were recorded for patients with graft-donor T cell macrochimerism. Ileal or blood samples showed some GvH clones first, and such clones were also found in recipient marrow.

V lost 7 bases, J lost 6 bases, and 11 bases stayed unmatched. The germline gives CDR1 MDHEN, CDR2 SYDVKM. This CDR3 comprises 14 residues. Repertoires were generated with immunoSEQ multiplex PCR, while TCRdb's copy carries only in-frame clones and drops some. The table shows approximately 78,000 clones, with 87% occurring only once. This clone was observed once. Its specificity is unknown. Sequencing was performed on unstimulated CD8+ T cells sorted from spleen or lymph node cells, taken before transplant. This TCR was sampled from a human donor who was the organ donor for an intestinal transplant. The J gene is TRBJ1-1, the V gene TRBV28; 7 positions match TRBD1. DNA for the CDR3: TGTGCCAGCATTGAGGGGGCCGAAGGCCCTGAAGCTTTCTTT. Protein sequence: CASIEGAEGPEAFF.